These 13 T cell receptor beta chains were sequenced from one sample in a study of shared clonotypes between healthy human individuals. The protocol was immunoSEQ multiplex PCR, while the TCRdb copy is restricted to in-frame clones and leaves out a portion. The data hold about 460,000 clones, with 60% to 80% observed a single time. The sample consisted of PBMCs. These receptors were obtained from a woman in her thirties or forties in good health. Some clones in this sample may be carry-over from other donors' samples.

The chain joins TRBV7-6 to TRBJ2-5, with TRBD2 identical over 8 bases. Germline CDR1 SGHVS, CDR2 FNYEAQ. The V and J ends lost 1 base and 1 base, in that order; junction bases with no gene match: 8. This CDR3 region has 17 residues. CDR3 region: CASSLVRSGGIQETQYF. CDR3 DNA: TGTGCCAGCAGCTTAGTTCGCTCGGGAGGGATCCAAGAGACCCAGTACTTC.

Comments on this clone: Since a far larger clone is one base different, this is likely a read error. The same CDR3 can be traced to other DNA sequences in this sample. The genes are TRBV29-1 and TRBJ1-2; D unresolved. Trimming cost V 7 bases and J 0 bases, with 6 bases left between them. CDR1 is SQVTM, CDR2 ANQGSEA, per germline. The CDR3 length is 11 residues. The CDR3 sequence is CSESSNYGYTF. CDR3 nucleotide sequence: TGCAGCGAGTCCTCTAACTATGGCTACACCTTC.

J is TRBJ1-5 and V is TRBV28, with TRBD1 as a possible D gene (5 bases). V was shortened by 2 bases and J by 4 bases, with 12 bases between the two germline ends. The germline V gene has CDR1 MDHEN and CDR2 SYDVKM. The CDR3 length is 15 residues. The CDR3 protein is CASSLRQGQNQPQHF. Here the CDR3 DNA reads TGTGCCAGCAGTTTACGGCAGGGCCAAAATCAGCCCCAGCATTTT.

Turning to this clone: This sequence may be a read error, since a much larger clone differs from it by one base. Other DNA sequences in the sample encode the same CDR3. The chain joins TRBV28 to TRBJ2-3; 10 bases fit TRBD2. Germline CDR1 is MDHEN and CDR2 is SYDVKM. The CDR3 is made up of 19 amino acids. The junction had 14 bases not matched to a gene; V was cut back by 2 bases and J by 3 bases. The CDR3: CASSLPSGRVVDGTDTQYF. CDR3 nucleotide sequence: TGTGCCAGCAGTTTACCGAGCGGGAGGGTGGTCGACGGTACAGATACGCAGTATTTT. The entire variable domain, with the rest obtained from reference TRBV28 and TRBJ2-3, is as follows: DVKVTQSSRYLVKRTGEKVFLECVQDMDHENMFWYRQDPGLGLRLIYFSYDVKMKEKGDIPEGYSVSREKKERFSLILESASTNQTSMYLCASSLPSGRVVDGTDTQYFGPGTRLTVL.

This clone was recorded only once. The likely explanation is a read error, given a far larger clone one base away. Other nucleotide sequences from this sample produce the same CDR3. The J gene is TRBJ1-1, the V gene TRBV7-9; 8 nucleotides line up with TRBD1. Trimming removed 5 bases from V and 1 base from J; junction bases left unmatched: 9. The CDR3 is 16 residues long. Germline V lookup: CDR1 SEHNR, CDR2 FQNEAQ (reference sequence). The CDR3 here is CASSHGQGIRNTEAFF. DNA for the CDR3: TGTGCCAGCAGCCATGGACAGGGAATAAGGAACACTGAAGCTTTCTTT.

The chain combines TRBV10-2 with TRBJ2-6; 7 positions match TRBD1. V shed 1 base, J shed 4 bases, and the junction held 1 base outside the gene matches. The germline V gene encodes CDR1 WSHSY and CDR2 SAAADI. This CDR3 region has 15 residues. In DNA, the CDR3 is TGCGCCAGCAGTGAGTGGGACAGAGGGGCCAACGTCCTGACTTTC. Translation gives CASSEWDRGANVLTF.

The V call is TRBV29-1, the J call TRBJ2-3, with D possibly matching TRBD2 (6 bases). V lost 0 bases and J lost 5, with 12 bases in between. The CDR3 sequence is 14 residues long. CDR1 and CDR2 from the germline V gene are SQVTM and ANQGSEA. The CDR3 spells CSVEDRGSGDTQYF. As DNA, the CDR3 is TGCAGCGTTGAAGATCGGGGGTCGGGAGATACGCAGTATTTT.

This clone was picked up one time. This rearrangement joins TRBV7-6 to TRBJ1-2; 8 nucleotides align to TRBD1. Germline CDR1 and CDR2: SGHVS and FNYEAQ. CDR3 length equals 12 residues. V trimming: 5 bases; J trimming: 6 bases; junction bases outside the gene matches: 2. The CDR3 here is CASSAGGNGYTF. The CDR3 nucleotides are TGTGCCAGCAGCGCAGGGGGCAATGGCTACACCTTC.

The gene calls are TRBV2 and TRBJ1-2; D gene uncertain. There are 13 residues in the CDR3. Germline CDR1 SNHLY, CDR2 FYNNEI. Deletions cut 5 bases from V and 4 bases from J, with 11 bases between. The CDR3 sequence is CASSKEHLYGYTF. The DNA for the CDR3 is TGTGCCAGCAGTAAGGAGCACCTCTATGGCTACACCTTC.

V usage is TRBV6-1 and J usage is TRBJ1-4; the D gene is possibly TRBD1 (6 bases). CDR1 MNHNS and CDR2 SASEGT come from the germline V gene. This CDR3 region has 16 residues. The germline V and J ends were trimmed by 2 bases and 6 bases, with 16 bases remaining between them. CDR3 protein: CASSETLGGVDEKLFF. CDR3 DNA: TGTGCCAGCAGTGAAACCCTTGGGGGCGTTGATGAAAAACTGTTTTTT.

The V and J genes are TRBV28 and TRBJ2-7, with D tentatively TRBD1 (6 bases). The V gene lost 8 bases and the J gene lost 3 bases, with 14 bases spanning the gap. The germline V gene has CDR1 MDHEN and CDR2 SYDVKM. This CDR3 contains 13 residues. CDR3 region: CASGTTARYEQYF. CDR3 nucleotides: TGTGCCAGCGGGACAACTGCTCGCTACGAGCAGTACTTC.

The chain has TRBV10-1 and TRBJ2-2; 9 bases map to TRBD1. There are 16 residues in the CDR3. Unmatched junction bases numbered 8, after V lost 4 bases and J lost 5 bases. The germline CDR1 and CDR2 sequences are WNHNN and SYGVQD (reference sequence). CDR3 region: CASSGGTGTLTGELFF. For the CDR3, the DNA is TGCGCCAGCAGTGGGGGGACAGGGACCCTAACCGGGGAGCTGTTTTTT.

There are a few counts of this clone. The genes are TRBV27 and TRBJ2-5, with 12 positions matching TRBD2. The germline gives CDR1 MNHEY, CDR2 SMNVEV (reference sequence). Trimming took 6 bases from V and 7 from J; bases not matched to a gene: 18. The CDR3 contains 18 residues. This CDR3 reads CASRPGTSGPLLIRTQYF. In nucleotides, the CDR3 is TGTGCCAGCAGACCCGGGACTAGCGGGCCGCTTCTTATCCGGACCCAGTACTTC.